This TCR beta chain was observed in a study of response to subunit inactivated influenza vaccine. The ends were cut back, 6 bases at V and 1 base at J, with 12 bases in the middle. Germline values: CDR1 WNHNN, CDR2 SYGVQD (reference sequence). The CDR3 is 14 residues long. TCRdb re-called the RT-PCR reads with MiXCR, one entry per CDR3 protein. Of about 780,000 distinct CDR3 sequences in the sample, less than 20% were seen once. The chain joins TRBV10-1 to TRBJ1-1; D gene uncertain. The sequenced sample was PBMCs from blood, obtained about 5 days after vaccination. The origin of this receptor is a man aged 45-65 years who received an inactivated influenza vaccine. The CDR3 nucleotides read TGCGCCAGCAGCGTTGATTCCCGGAACACTGAAGCTTTCTTT. Amino acid sequence: CASSVDSRNTEAFF.